This TCR beta chain was captured in a study of T cell responses to AZD1222 COVID-19 vaccine. Notes on the study in general: Two AZD1222 administrations were followed by greater Spike-specific TCR breadth and depth. In all cases, repertoires were sampled only after the peak T cell response. Females outnumbered males among donors, who were mostly white British; clonal diversity was possibly underestimated.

Here immunoSEQ multiplex PCR was the method, and the copy in TCRdb shows in-frame clones only, minus some. In the table there are 130,000 or so clones, 93% of which are singletons. Worth noting for this clone: As yet, its antigen is unknown.

This CDR3 is built from 17 residues. The TCR sequence derives from an adult in good health. The source was peripheral blood, collected on day 0 of MenACWY control vaccination. This chain links TRBV21-1 with TRBJ2-7; no check of the table's D call, TRBD1, against the DNA was made. TRBV21-1 is termed a pseudogene. The chain's CDR3 is CASSSINVRSDLYEQYF. The CDR3 DNA is TGTGCCAGCAGCTCCATCAATGTCAGGTCAGACCTCTACGAGCAGTACTTC.